These T cell receptor beta chains were read from a single sample in a study of cytomegalovirus exposure and HLA in healthy donors. Clones were sequenced by immunoSEQ multiplex PCR, and TCRdb holds only the in-frame ones, with some missing. The sample lists 100,000 to 150,000 clones; roughly 68% were seen once. The sequenced material came from PBMCs. The receptors were sampled from a woman between 50 and 59 years old in good health and CMV-seropositive. Each CDR3 is given with its conserved first and last residue. D genes are given only for firm matches. Clone size is shown for a subset of rows, as once, few, many or a class of expanded clone.

d_call j_call clone_size v_call cdr3_nt cdr3_aa
TRBD2 TRBJ2-1 few TRBV4-1 TGCGCCAGCAGCCAAGGTCTAGCGGGGGGAATAAATGAGCAGTTCTTC CASSQGLAGGINEQFF
- TRBJ2-5 - TRBV15 TGTGCCACCAGCAGAGGAGGGGGTCAGCAAGAGACCCAGTACTTC CATSRGGGQQETQYF
- TRBJ1-1 - TRBV19 TGTGCCAGTACCCTGGCGGGACTTGGGACTGAAGCTTTCTTT CASTLAGLGTEAFF
- TRBJ2-2 - TRBV18 TGTGCCAGCTCACCTGGGAGGACCGGGGAGCTGTTTTTT CASSPGRTGELFF
- TRBJ2-1 - TRBV15 TGTGCCTCCGCAGGGACTCCCAATGAGCAGTTCTTC CASAGTPNEQFF
- TRBJ2-7 - TRBV20-1 TGCAGTGCTAGAGATCTCTTCGAGCAGTACTTC CSARDLFEQYF
- TRBJ2-2 - TRBV9 TGTGCCAGCAGCGCAGGGCGCCACACCGGGGAGCTGTTTTTT CASSAGRHTGELFF
TRBD2 TRBJ2-4 once TRBV11-3 TGTGCCAGCAGCTCACGAAGGACTAGCGGGGGGGCCGTGGACATTCAGTACTTC CASSSRRTSGGAVDIQYF
- TRBJ1-3 few TRBV7-2 TGTGCCAGCAGCTTTGTTCACAGCTCTGGAAACACCATATATTTT CASSFVHSSGNTIYF
TRBD1 TRBJ1-2 - TRBV5-4 TGTGCCAGCAGCTGGACCCCGGGACAGGGGGCAAGATTCTATGGCTACACCTTC CASSWTPGQGARFYGYTF
- TRBJ1-5 - TRBV19 TGTGCCAGTAGTAGTCGGGATGCAAGGCAGCCCCAGCATTTT CASSSRDARQPQHF
- TRBJ1-2 few TRBV7-2 TGTGCCAGCAACTTGACGCCGGACTCTAACTATGGCTACACCTTC CASNLTPDSNYGYTF
TRBD1 TRBJ1-2 - TRBV19 TGTGCCAGTAGTATAGGCTCCGGGACAGGGCCAGTGGGCTACACCTTC CASSIGSGTGPVGYTF
- TRBJ1-3 - TRBV6-1 TGTGCCAGCAGGTCAACAGGAAACACCATATATTTT CASRSTGNTIYF
- TRBJ2-7 few TRBV6-1 TGTGCCAGCAGTGGATACCCGGGACTCTCCAAAGCCCCAGTCGGGGTGCAGTACTTC CASSGYPGLSKAPVGVQYF
TRBD1 TRBJ2-4 - TRBV25-1 TGTGCCAGCAGTGACGCCGGGACAGGGGGAAACATTCAGTACTTC CASSDAGTGGNIQYF
TRBD1 TRBJ1-3 - TRBV7-2 TGTGCCAGCAGCCCACAGGGGTTCTCTGGAAACACCATATATTTT CASSPQGFSGNTIYF
TRBD2 TRBJ2-5 - TRBV2 TGTGCCAGCAGTGAAAAGCGGGGGGCCCCGAAGACCCAGTACTTC CASSEKRGAPKTQYF
- TRBJ2-1 - TRBV11-3 TGTGCCAGCAGCAGGCGGGGGCCATACAATGAGCAGTTCTTC CASSRRGPYNEQFF
TRBD2 TRBJ2-1 once TRBV7-2 TGTGCCATCGAGACCGGGACTAGAGGTGGGGGTGAGCAGTTCTTC CAIETGTRGGGEQFF
- TRBJ2-7 - TRBV23-1 TGCGCCAGCAGTCAATCTGAGCGGCGCCCCTACGAGCAGTACTTC CASSQSERRPYEQYF
- TRBJ1-2 once TRBV6-5 TGTGCCAGCAGTTACTGGCAGGGCAACTATGGCTACACCTTC CASSYWQGNYGYTF
TRBD1 TRBJ2-5 - TRBV10-2 TGCGCCAGCCGTGAGCAGGGGGCTAGAGAGACCCAGTACTTC CASREQGARETQYF
- TRBJ1-6 once TRBV4-3 TGCGCCAGCACCTACAAGATAGGCGGGGACGCCTATAATTCACCCCTCCACTTT CASTYKIGGDAYNSPLHF
- TRBJ1-1 - TRBV6-5 TGTGCCAGCAGTTATGGGGGCCACACTGAAGCTTTCTTT CASSYGGHTEAFF
- TRBJ1-1 - TRBV5-4 TGTGCCAGCACCCCCCAGGGCGAAGGTGAAGCTTTCTTT CASTPQGEGEAFF
- TRBJ2-2 - TRBV12-5 TGTGCTAGTGGTTTGCTAACCACCGGGGAGCTGTTTTTT CASGLLTTGELFF
TRBD1 TRBJ1-2 few TRBV2 TGTGCCAGCAGTGAGACAGGGGAGGATGGCTACACCTTC CASSETGEDGYTF
- TRBJ2-1 - TRBV5-1 TGCCCCAGCAGCTTTTCCGGGACTGGTGGCACTGAGCAGTTCTTC CPSSFSGTGGTEQFF
TRBD2 TRBJ2-3 - TRBV5-1 TGCGCCAGCAGCTCATCGGGGGGGCGATCAGATACGCAGTATTTT CASSSSGGRSDTQYF
TRBD1 TRBJ1-2 - TRBV5-1 TGCGCCAGCTACCAGGCGGGACAGCTCTATGGCTACACCTTC CASYQAGQLYGYTF
TRBD2 TRBJ2-7 - TRBV4-2 TGTGCCAGCAGCCAAGTGGACCGAAGCGGGGGGGTGAAATACGAGCAGTACTTC CASSQVDRSGGVKYEQYF
- TRBJ1-1 few TRBV4-3 TGCGCCAGCAGCCAAACAGGGTTCACTGAAGCTTTCTTT CASSQTGFTEAFF
TRBD1 TRBJ1-2 - TRBV5-1 TGCGCCAGCAGCTTGGAGGGACAGCCATTCGATGGCTACACCTTC CASSLEGQPFDGYTF
- TRBJ2-7 - TRBV7-2 TGTGCCAGCAGCTTAGGGACGGGGAACTACGAGCAGTACTTC CASSLGTGNYEQYF
- TRBJ2-3 - TRBV1 TGCACCAGCGGGCGGGGGGGCAAGCCACTCACAGATACGCAGTATTTT CTSGRGGKPLTDTQYF
- TRBJ2-1 once TRBV11-2 TGTGCCAGCAGCTTATGGACAGATAACAATGAGCAGTTCTTC CASSLWTDNNEQFF
- TRBJ1-1 - TRBV6-9 TGTGCCAGCAATCGGGGTAAGGGTGACACTGAAGCTTTCTTT CASNRGKGDTEAFF
TRBD1 TRBJ1-2 - TRBV6-6 TGTGCCAGCAGTTACTCCAGGACAGGGGAGTTCTATGGCTACACCTTC CASSYSRTGEFYGYTF
- TRBJ2-3 once TRBV6-5 TGTGCCAGCAGCACCACTCAGGCAGATACGCAGTATTTT CASSTTQADTQYF
- TRBJ1-1 few TRBV27 TGTGCCAGCAGTTCCGACAGGCTAGGGGCTTTCTTT CASSSDRLGAFF
- TRBJ1-1 - TRBV2 TGTGCCAGCACCCGGAGACAGCCAAACACTGAAGCTTTCTTT CASTRRQPNTEAFF
- TRBJ2-6 - TRBV4-2 TGTGCCAGCAGCCCTTCGACGGCGGGTAGGTCTTCTGGGGCCAACGTCCTGACTTTC CASSPSTAGRSSGANVLTF
- TRBJ1-5 - TRBV19 TGTGCCAGTAGTGGAGGCCAGGGGAGCAATCAGCCCCAGCATTTT CASSGGQGSNQPQHF
- TRBJ2-5 once TRBV18 TGTGCCAGCTCTCCTCTCCGGGAGACCCAGTACTTC CASSPLRETQYF
- TRBJ2-5 - TRBV10-3 TGTGCCATCAGTGAGACAGGGTACCAAGAGACCCAGTACTTC CAISETGYQETQYF
- TRBJ2-1 - TRBV6-5 TGTGCCAGCAGTCCCCGGGGGGGCAGGGGGAATGAGCAGTTCTTC CASSPRGGRGNEQFF
- TRBJ2-5 - TRBV5-1 TGCGCCAGCAACCCGGACAGTTTAATGGAGACCCAGTACTTC CASNPDSLMETQYF
- TRBJ1-1 - TRBV9 TGTGCCAGCAGCGTAGACGACAGACTGAACACTGAAGCTTTCTTT CASSVDDRLNTEAFF
TRBD2 TRBJ2-7 - TRBV7-2 TGTGCCAGCAGCCCTAGTACTAGCGGGGTGTACGAGCAGTACTTC CASSPSTSGVYEQYF
TRBD2 TRBJ2-1 - TRBV7-2 TGTGCCAGCAGCCCCCAGCAGCGGGGTTACAATGAGCAGTTCTTC CASSPQQRGYNEQFF
- TRBJ2-3 - TRBV9 TGTGCCAGCAGCGTAAGCGGACAGTACACAGATACGCAGTATTTT CASSVSGQYTDTQYF
- TRBJ2-2 few TRBV5-8 TGTGCCAGCAGCTCGGGACTGCGGAACACCGGGGAGCTGTTTTTT CASSSGLRNTGELFF
TRBD1 TRBJ2-5 - TRBV5-1 TGCGCCAGCAGCTCCGGAGACAGGGAAGTAGGGGAGACCCAGTACTTC CASSSGDREVGETQYF
- TRBJ1-5 once TRBV27 TGTGCCAGCAGCCTATACGGGGGGGAACAGCCCCAGCATTTT CASSLYGGEQPQHF
- TRBJ1-2 - TRBV19 TGTGCCAGTAGTATAGGACAGGTTGCGGGCTACACCTTC CASSIGQVAGYTF
TRBD1 TRBJ1-5 - TRBV5-6 TGTGCCAGCAGCTCCCAGGGGGATGGAGGCCCCCAGCATTTT CASSSQGDGGPQHF
- TRBJ1-5 - TRBV6-1 TGTGCCAGCAGTGCCATGGGAGGGAGCCATAGCAATCAGCCCCAGCATTTT CASSAMGGSHSNQPQHF
- TRBJ1-5 - TRBV30 TGTGCCTGGAGTCCACAGGGTGGCGCCCAGCATTTT CAWSPQGGAQHF
- TRBJ2-3 - TRBV2 TGTGCCAGCAACAGGGCTAACACAGATACGCAGTATTTT CASNRANTDTQYF